This T cell receptor (beta chain) stems from a study of technical replicates of blood from a few donors. Some clones are missing from TCRdb's copy, which holds only in-frame ones; the method was immunoSEQ multiplex PCR. In the table there are 65,000 to 90,000 clones, under 95% of which are singletons. The germline CDR1 and CDR2 sequences are SQVTM and ANQGSEA. The V segment lost 4 bases and the J segment 7 bases; nucleotides outside the gene matches: 10. CDR3 length: 17 residues. The source is a human donor in good health. The chain joins TRBV29-1 to TRBJ2-1; TRBD2 agrees at 16 bases. Material for sequencing was T cells isolated from PBMCs. The CDR3 loop is CSVGGTSGRAVGNEQFF. Written as DNA, the CDR3 is TGCAGCGTTGGTGGGACTAGCGGGAGGGCCGTAGGGAATGAGCAGTTCTTC.